These T cell receptor beta chains were read from a single sample in a study of cytomegalovirus exposure and HLA in healthy donors. The data were produced by immunoSEQ multiplex PCR, yet TCRdb's version contains in-frame clones alone and is incomplete. The sample lists under 140,000 clones, approximately 90% occurring once. Sequenced input: PBMCs. These receptors all come from a woman between 18 and 30 years old in good health and CMV-seronegative. Each CDR3 is given with its conserved first and last residue. Each record gives: CDR3 protein, CDR3 DNA, J gene, V gene, clone size, D gene. The D gene is left open where the match is weak. Rows may omit the clone size; those that give it use once, few, many or a size class.

cdr3_aa: CASSARGFGETQYF
cdr3_nt: TGTGCCAGCTCTGCGAGGGGGTTCGGAGAGACCCAGTACTTC
j_call: TRBJ2-5
v_call: TRBV11-3
clone_size: NA
d_call: NA

cdr3_aa: CAISDGTSATPTLETQYF
cdr3_nt: TGTGCCATCAGTGACGGGACTAGCGCCACTCCGACTCTGGAGACCCAGTACTTC
j_call: TRBJ2-5
v_call: TRBV10-3
clone_size: NA
d_call: TRBD2

cdr3_aa: CSVGSVSTDTQYF
cdr3_nt: TGCAGCGTTGGTAGCGTTAGCACAGATACGCAGTATTTT
j_call: TRBJ2-3
v_call: TRBV29-1
clone_size: NA
d_call: NA

cdr3_aa: CASSVPGQGATTEAFF
cdr3_nt: TGTGCCAGCAGTGTCCCGGGACAGGGGGCTACCACTGAAGCTTTCTTT
j_call: TRBJ1-1
v_call: TRBV28
clone_size: NA
d_call: TRBD1

cdr3_aa: CASSLARLAERGLEETQYF
cdr3_nt: TGTGCCAGCAGCTTGGCCCGGCTAGCGGAGAGGGGTTTGGAGGAGACCCAGTACTTC
j_call: TRBJ2-5
v_call: TRBV5-6
clone_size: NA
d_call: TRBD2

cdr3_aa: CASSVRDRGGYGYTF
cdr3_nt: TGTGCCAGCAGCGTCCGGGACAGGGGAGGCTATGGCTACACCTTC
j_call: TRBJ1-2
v_call: TRBV5-4
clone_size: NA
d_call: TRBD1

cdr3_aa: CASSLGQSYEQYF
cdr3_nt: TGTGCCAGCAGCTTGGGACAGTCCTACGAGCAGTACTTC
j_call: TRBJ2-7
v_call: TRBV5-4
clone_size: few
d_call: NA

cdr3_aa: CASILQGYGTGELFF
cdr3_nt: TGTGCCAGCATCTTACAGGGGTACGGCACCGGGGAGCTGTTTTTT
j_call: TRBJ2-2
v_call: TRBV7-9
clone_size: NA
d_call: TRBD1

cdr3_aa: CASSPRQVTDTQYF
cdr3_nt: TGTGCCAGCAGCCCCCGACAGGTTACGGATACGCAGTATTTT
j_call: TRBJ2-3
v_call: TRBV9
clone_size: NA
d_call: NA

cdr3_aa: CASSFGGGQPQHF
cdr3_nt: TGTGCCAGCAGTTTTGGGGGAGGTCAGCCCCAGCATTTT
j_call: TRBJ1-5
v_call: TRBV28
clone_size: NA
d_call: NA

cdr3_aa: CASIVNTEAFF
cdr3_nt: TGTGCCAGCATAGTGAACACTGAAGCTTTCTTT
j_call: TRBJ1-1
v_call: TRBV2
clone_size: NA
d_call: NA

cdr3_aa: CASSDRGSRYEQYF
cdr3_nt: TGTGCCAGCAGTGACCGGGGTTCAAGATACGAGCAGTACTTC
j_call: TRBJ2-7
v_call: TRBV25-1
clone_size: NA
d_call: NA

cdr3_aa: CASSSVRRGRTYEQYF
cdr3_nt: TGTGCCAGCAGTTCGGTAAGGCGGGGACGGACCTACGAGCAGTACTTC
j_call: TRBJ2-7
v_call: TRBV28
clone_size: NA
d_call: NA

cdr3_aa: CASSLAGVGENTEAFF
cdr3_nt: TGTGCCAGCAGCTTAGCAGGGGTTGGTGAGAACACTGAAGCTTTCTTT
j_call: TRBJ1-1
v_call: TRBV7-9
clone_size: once
d_call: NA

cdr3_aa: CASTPRGGFENQPQHF
cdr3_nt: TGTGCCAGCACCCCCCGGGGGGGATTCGAGAATCAGCCCCAGCATTTT
j_call: TRBJ1-5
v_call: TRBV27
clone_size: NA
d_call: NA

cdr3_aa: CASSLSLGRGASEETQYF
cdr3_nt: TGTGCCAGCAGTTTATCCCTGGGGCGGGGGGCTTCCGAAGAGACCCAGTACTTC
j_call: TRBJ2-5
v_call: TRBV27
clone_size: NA
d_call: TRBD2

cdr3_aa: CATTRGEDRIEQFF
cdr3_nt: TGTGCCACGACCCGGGGAGAGGACAGGATTGAGCAGTTCTTC
j_call: TRBJ2-1
v_call: TRBV9
clone_size: NA
d_call: TRBD1

cdr3_aa: CASSRSTPGTAGNTIYF
cdr3_nt: TGTGCCAGCAGCCGTTCAACTCCGGGGACAGCTGGAAACACCATATATTTT
j_call: TRBJ1-3
v_call: TRBV11-2
clone_size: NA
d_call: TRBD1

cdr3_aa: CASSSTPGTGGYYGYTF
cdr3_nt: TGTGCCAGCAGCTCGACTCCTGGGACGGGAGGGTACTATGGCTACACCTTC
j_call: TRBJ1-2
v_call: TRBV13
clone_size: NA
d_call: NA

cdr3_aa: CASSSLAGNTGELFF
cdr3_nt: TGTGCCAGCAGCTCGCTCGCGGGAAACACCGGGGAGCTGTTTTTT
j_call: TRBJ2-2
v_call: TRBV13
clone_size: NA
d_call: NA

cdr3_aa: CASSPYRDPSLYEQYF
cdr3_nt: TGTGCCAGCTCACCATACAGGGACCCGAGCCTTTACGAGCAGTACTTC
j_call: TRBJ2-7
v_call: TRBV18
clone_size: NA
d_call: NA

cdr3_aa: CASSSPRHANTEAFF
cdr3_nt: TGTGCCAGCAGCTCCCCCAGACACGCGAACACTGAAGCTTTCTTT
j_call: TRBJ1-1
v_call: TRBV5-4
clone_size: NA
d_call: NA

cdr3_aa: CASSLDEGGKYGYTF
cdr3_nt: TGTGCCAGCAGCTTAGATGAGGGAGGGAAATATGGCTACACCTTC
j_call: TRBJ1-2
v_call: TRBV7-9
clone_size: NA
d_call: NA

cdr3_aa: CASSLGGQTSYEQYF
cdr3_nt: TGTGCCAGCAGTTTAGGTGGACAGACCTCCTACGAGCAGTACTTC
j_call: TRBJ2-7
v_call: TRBV28
clone_size: few
d_call: NA

cdr3_aa: CATRSGEVANQETQYF
cdr3_nt: TGTGCCACCAGGTCCGGAGAAGTCGCTAACCAAGAGACCCAGTACTTC
j_call: TRBJ2-5
v_call: TRBV15
clone_size: NA
d_call: NA

cdr3_aa: CASSPLGEGGTEAFF
cdr3_nt: TGTGCCAGCAGCCCCCTAGGGGAAGGGGGCACTGAAGCTTTCTTT
j_call: TRBJ1-1
v_call: TRBV16
clone_size: NA
d_call: NA

cdr3_aa: CASSYSDRGNTEAFF
cdr3_nt: TGTGCCAGCAGTTACTCGGACAGGGGGAACACTGAAGCTTTCTTT
j_call: TRBJ1-1
v_call: TRBV6-5
clone_size: NA
d_call: TRBD1

cdr3_aa: CASSITGASNTEAFF
cdr3_nt: TGTGCCAGTAGTATTACAGGGGCAAGCAACACTGAAGCTTTCTTT
j_call: TRBJ1-1
v_call: TRBV19
clone_size: NA
d_call: TRBD1

cdr3_aa: CASYRDRGRETQYF
cdr3_nt: TGTGCCAGCTACAGGGACAGGGGGCGAGAGACCCAGTACTTC
j_call: TRBJ2-5
v_call: TRBV6-1
clone_size: NA
d_call: TRBD1

cdr3_aa: CASSLGGRDEQYF
cdr3_nt: TGCGCCAGCAGCTTGGGAGGGCGGGACGAGCAGTACTTC
j_call: TRBJ2-7
v_call: TRBV5-1
clone_size: NA
d_call: NA

cdr3_aa: CASSPRTSGLISFSYNEQFF
cdr3_nt: TGTGCCAGTAGTCCTCGGACTAGCGGGCTAATTTCTTTCTCCTACAATGAGCAGTTCTTC
j_call: TRBJ2-1
v_call: TRBV19
clone_size: NA
d_call: TRBD2

cdr3_aa: CASSLQGRIGETQYF
cdr3_nt: TGCGCCAGCAGCTTACAGGGGAGAATTGGAGAGACCCAGTACTTC
j_call: TRBJ2-5
v_call: TRBV5-1
clone_size: NA
d_call: TRBD1

cdr3_aa: CASSVEQVTYEQYF
cdr3_nt: TGTGCCAGCAGCGTAGAACAGGTTACCTACGAGCAGTACTTC
j_call: TRBJ2-7
v_call: TRBV9
clone_size: NA
d_call: NA